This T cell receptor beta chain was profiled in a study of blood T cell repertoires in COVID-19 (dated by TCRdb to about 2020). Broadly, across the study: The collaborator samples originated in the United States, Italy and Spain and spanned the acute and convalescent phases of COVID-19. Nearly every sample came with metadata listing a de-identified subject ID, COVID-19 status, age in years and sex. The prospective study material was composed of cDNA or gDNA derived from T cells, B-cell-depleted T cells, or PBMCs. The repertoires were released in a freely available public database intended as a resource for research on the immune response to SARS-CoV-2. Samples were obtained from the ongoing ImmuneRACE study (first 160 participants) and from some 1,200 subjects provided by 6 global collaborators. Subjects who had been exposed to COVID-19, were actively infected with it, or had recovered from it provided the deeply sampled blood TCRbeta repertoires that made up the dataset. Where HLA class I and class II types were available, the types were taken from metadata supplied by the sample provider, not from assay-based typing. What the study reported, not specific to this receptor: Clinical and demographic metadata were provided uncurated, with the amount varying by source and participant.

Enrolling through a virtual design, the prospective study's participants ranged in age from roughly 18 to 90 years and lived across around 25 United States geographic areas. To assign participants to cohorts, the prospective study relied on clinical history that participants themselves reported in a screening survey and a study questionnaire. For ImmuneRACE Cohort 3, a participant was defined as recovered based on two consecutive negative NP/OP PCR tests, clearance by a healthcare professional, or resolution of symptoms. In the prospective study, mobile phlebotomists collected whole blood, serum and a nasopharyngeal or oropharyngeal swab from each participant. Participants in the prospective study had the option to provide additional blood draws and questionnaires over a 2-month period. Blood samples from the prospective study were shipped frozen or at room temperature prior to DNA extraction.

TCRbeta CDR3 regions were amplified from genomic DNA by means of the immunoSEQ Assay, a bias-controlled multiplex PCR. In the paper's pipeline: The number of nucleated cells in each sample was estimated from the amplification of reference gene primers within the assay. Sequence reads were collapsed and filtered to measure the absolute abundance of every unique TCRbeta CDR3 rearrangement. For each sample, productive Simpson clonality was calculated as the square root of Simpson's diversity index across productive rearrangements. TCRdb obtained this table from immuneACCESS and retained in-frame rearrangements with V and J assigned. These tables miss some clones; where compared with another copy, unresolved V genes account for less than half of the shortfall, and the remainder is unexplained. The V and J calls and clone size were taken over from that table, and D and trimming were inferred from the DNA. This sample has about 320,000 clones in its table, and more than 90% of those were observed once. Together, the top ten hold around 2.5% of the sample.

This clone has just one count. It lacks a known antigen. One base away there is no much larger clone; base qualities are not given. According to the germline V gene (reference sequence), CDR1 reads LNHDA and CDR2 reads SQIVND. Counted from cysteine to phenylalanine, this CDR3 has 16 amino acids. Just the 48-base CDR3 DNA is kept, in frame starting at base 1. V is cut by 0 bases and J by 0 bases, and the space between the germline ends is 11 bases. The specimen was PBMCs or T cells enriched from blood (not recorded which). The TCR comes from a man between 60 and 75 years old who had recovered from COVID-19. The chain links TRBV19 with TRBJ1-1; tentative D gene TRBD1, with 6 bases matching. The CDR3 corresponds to CASSIEGTSMNTEAFF. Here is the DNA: TGTGCCAGTAGTATAGAAGGGACATCTATGAACACTGAAGCTTTCTTT.